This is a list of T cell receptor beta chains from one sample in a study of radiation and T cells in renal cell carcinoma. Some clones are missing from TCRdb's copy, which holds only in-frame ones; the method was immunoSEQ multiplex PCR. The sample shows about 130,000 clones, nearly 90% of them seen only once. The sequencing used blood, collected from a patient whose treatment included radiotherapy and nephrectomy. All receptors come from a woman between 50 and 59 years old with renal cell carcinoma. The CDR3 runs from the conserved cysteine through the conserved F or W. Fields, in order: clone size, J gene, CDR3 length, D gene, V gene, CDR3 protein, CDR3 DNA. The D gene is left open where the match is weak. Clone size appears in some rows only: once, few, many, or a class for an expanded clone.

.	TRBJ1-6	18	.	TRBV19	CASSINFWDGRKALGFHF	TGTGCCAGTAGTATAAATTTTTGGGACGGACGAAAGGCTCTGGGATTCCACTTT
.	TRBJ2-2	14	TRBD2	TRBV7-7	CASSFRTSGGELFF	TGTGCTAGCAGCTTCAGGACTAGCGGGGGGGAGCTGTTTTTT
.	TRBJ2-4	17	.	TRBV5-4	CASSSYSGPAAKNIQYF	TGTGCCAGCAGCTCGTACTCTGGTCCTGCAGCCAAAAACATTCAGTACTTC
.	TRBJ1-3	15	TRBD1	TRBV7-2	CASSLDRGLGNTIYF	TGTGCCAGCAGCTTGGACAGGGGGCTTGGAAACACCATATATTTT
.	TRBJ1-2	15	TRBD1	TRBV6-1	CASSGETGGLSGYTF	TGTGCCAGCAGTGGAGAGACAGGGGGCTTGAGTGGCTACACCTTC
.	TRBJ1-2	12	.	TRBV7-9	CASSLGGNGYTF	TGTGCCAGCAGCTTAGGGGGGAATGGCTACACCTTC
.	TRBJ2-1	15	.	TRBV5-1	CASTQHPGPDNEQFF	TGCGCCAGCACCCAACACCCGGGCCCTGACAATGAGCAGTTCTTC
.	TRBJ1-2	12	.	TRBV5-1	CASSSTVDGYTF	TGCGCCAGCAGCTCGACAGTTGATGGCTACACCTTC
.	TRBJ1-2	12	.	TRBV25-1	CASSSAGHGYTF	TGTGCCAGCAGCTCCGCGGGCCATGGCTACACCTTC
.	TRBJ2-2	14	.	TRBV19	CASSYGGNTGELFF	TGTGCCAGTAGTTATGGGGGGAACACCGGGGAGCTGTTTTTT
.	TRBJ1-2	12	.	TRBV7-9	CASSLQGDGYTF	TGTGCCAGCAGCTTACAGGGAGATGGCTACACCTTC
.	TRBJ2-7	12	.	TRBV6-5	CASSRPAYEQYF	TGTGCCAGCAGTCGCCCAGCCTACGAGCAGTACTTC
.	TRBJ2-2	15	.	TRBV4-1	CASSQGVWNTGELFF	TGCGCCAGCAGCCAAGGTGTTTGGAACACCGGGGAGCTGTTTTTT
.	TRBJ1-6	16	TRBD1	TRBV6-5	CASSYSEGAWNSPLHF	TGTGCCAGCAGTTACTCTGAGGGGGCTTGGAATTCACCCCTCCACTTT
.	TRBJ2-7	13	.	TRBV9	CASSVRSHYEQYF	TGTGCCAGCAGCGTACGCTCCCATTACGAGCAGTACTTC
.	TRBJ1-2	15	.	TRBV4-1	CASSPGEMGRDDYTF	TGCGCCAGCAGCCCAGGAGAGATGGGAAGGGACGACTACACCTTC
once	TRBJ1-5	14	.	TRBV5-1	CASSPGDGNQPQHF	TGCGCCAGCAGCCCAGGGGATGGCAATCAGCCCCAGCATTTT
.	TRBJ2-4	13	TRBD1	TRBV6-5	CASSSQGKNIQYF	TGTGCCAGCAGTTCACAGGGGAAAAACATTCAGTACTTC
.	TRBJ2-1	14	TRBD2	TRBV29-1	CSVDTSGVNNEQFF	TGCAGCGTAGATACTAGCGGGGTTAACAATGAGCAGTTCTTC
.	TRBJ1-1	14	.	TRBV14	CASSLEGGWTEAFF	TGTGCCAGCAGCCTCGAGGGGGGGTGGACTGAAGCTTTCTTT
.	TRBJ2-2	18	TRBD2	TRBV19	CASKGSRGTSSNTGELFF	TGTGCCAGTAAGGGCAGCCGCGGGACTAGCTCTAACACCGGGGAGCTGTTTTTT
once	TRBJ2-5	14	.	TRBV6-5	CASTSPRGDQTQYF	TGTGCCAGCACCTCTCCCAGGGGGGACCAGACCCAGTACTTC